What follows are 16 T cell receptor beta chains derived from one specimen sequenced in a study of blood T cell repertoires in COVID-19. Repertoires were generated with immunoSEQ multiplex PCR, while TCRdb's copy carries only in-frame clones and drops some. Of around 180,000 clones detected, about four fifths appear once; the ten largest clones hold over 9.5%. Input material: peripheral blood. The receptors shown here come from an elderly woman with active or convalescent COVID-19.

This clone was seen once. The rearrangement joins TRBV7-3 to TRBJ2-2; 9 positions agree with TRBD1. Germline V gene sequence: CDR1 SGHTA, CDR2 FQGTGA. This CDR3 spans 16 amino acids. V lost 3 bases to trimming and J lost 7 bases; unmatched junction nucleotides: 9. The CDR3 is CASSFVLGQGNGELFF. The CDR3, as DNA: TGTGCCAGCAGCTTTGTCTTGGGACAGGGAAACGGGGAGCTGTTTTTT. The full variable domain, completed using reference TRBV7-3 and TRBJ2-2, is GAGVSQTPSNKVTEKGKYVELRCDPISGHTALYWYRQSLGQGPEFLIYFQGTGAADDSGLPNDRFFAVRPEGSVSTLKIQRTERGDSAVYLCASSFVLGQGNGELFFGEGSRLTVL.

The genes are TRBV5-6 and TRBJ1-6; TRBD1 aligns across 7 bases. In germline, CDR1 is SGHDT, CDR2 YYEEEE. The CDR3 spans 17 residues. Trimming took 4 bases from V and 0 from J; bases not matched to a gene: 7. The CDR3 is CASSPGRGSSYNSPLHF. CDR3 DNA: TGTGCCAGCAGCCCGGGCAGGGGGAGCTCCTATAATTCACCCCTCCACTTT.

The chain has TRBV4-1 and TRBJ2-2; 11 bases map to TRBD2. From germline, CDR1 is MGHRA and CDR2 YSYEKL. The junction had 9 bases not matched to a gene; V was cut back by 4 bases and J by 2 bases. The CDR3 is 18 residues long. The CDR3 DNA follows: TGCGCCAGCAGCCCCAACCGTGGGACTAGCGGAAACACCGGGGAGCTGTTTTTT. Translated, it gives CASSPNRGTSGNTGELFF.

This clone showed up just once. CDR3: CASSLAGYSNQPQHF. The CDR3 region has the DNA TGCGCCAGCAGCTTGGCGGGATATAGCAATCAGCCCCAGCATTTT. The rearrangement uses TRBV5-1 and TRBJ1-5; no definite D call. Trimming removed 0 bases from V and 0 bases from J, with 7 bases in between. Germline loops: CDR1 SGHRS, CDR2 YFSETQ. CDR3 length: 15 residues. The full variable domain, rest sourced from reference TRBV5-1 and TRBJ1-5, is KAGVTQTPRYLIKTRGQQVTLSCSPISGHRSVSWYQQTPGQGLQFLFEYFSETQRNKGNFPGRFSGRQFSNSRSEMNVSTLELGDSALYLCASSLAGYSNQPQHFGDGTRLSIL.

The chain is built from TRBV28 and TRBJ1-2; D is undetermined. The germline V gene encodes CDR1 MDHEN and CDR2 SYDVKM. The CDR3 is 13 residues long. Trimming shortened V by 6 bases and J by 2 bases, and 10 bases separated the two germline ends. The CDR3 reads CASSHGLNYGYTF. The CDR3 region has the DNA TGTGCCAGCAGCCATGGCTTGAACTATGGCTACACCTTC.

V gene TRBV5-1 combines with J gene TRBJ2-1; the match to TRBD2 covers 12 bases. There are 16 residues in the CDR3. Germline V gene sequence: CDR1 SGHRS, CDR2 YFSETQ. Germline trimming cut 0 bases from V and 9 bases from J; bases unmatched to any gene: 7. In nucleotides, the CDR3 is TGCGCCAGCAGCTTGGCGCCTAGCGGGAGGGAGGGTGAGCAGTTCTTC. Residues: CASSLAPSGREGEQFF.

The V gene is TRBV7-3, the J gene TRBJ2-5; 10 bases map to TRBD2. The CDR3 consists of 16 residues. CDR1 is SGHTA and CDR2 is FQGTGA in the germline V gene. V trimming: 1 base; J trimming: 5 bases; junction bases outside the gene matches: 7. The CDR3 region is CASSLNPSGSSETQYF. The CDR3 DNA reads as TGTGCCAGCAGCTTAAACCCTAGCGGGAGTAGTGAGACCCAGTACTTC. The full variable domain, rest sourced from reference TRBV7-3 and TRBJ2-5, is GAGVSQTPSNKVTEKGKYVELRCDPISGHTALYWYRQSLGQGPEFLIYFQGTGAADDSGLPNDRFFAVRPEGSVSTLKIQRTERGDSAVYLCASSLNPSGSSETQYFGPGTRLLVL.

V usage is TRBV27 and J usage is TRBJ2-2; 8 bases fit TRBD1. V shed 4 bases and J 4 bases; nucleotides not matched to a gene: 8. CDR1 is MNHEY, CDR2 SMNVEV, per germline (reference sequence). CDR3 length equals 16 residues. Here the CDR3 reads CASSSAGQGPTGELFF. The CDR3 DNA follows: TGTGCCAGCAGTTCGGCTGGACAGGGCCCCACCGGGGAGCTGTTTTTT.

This clone was observed a single time. The chain carries TRBV30 and TRBJ1-1; 7 bases map to TRBD1. CDR1 is GTSNPN and CDR2 is SVGIG in the germline V gene (reference sequence). The CDR3 spans 14 residues. The J segment lost 5 bases and the V segment lost 4 bases, leaving 10 bases of the junction unmatched. This CDR3 reads CAWNKGALRTEAFF. Written as DNA, the CDR3 is TGTGCCTGGAACAAGGGGGCGCTGAGGACTGAAGCTTTCTTT.

The chain couples TRBV18 to TRBJ2-3; the match to TRBD2 covers 8 bases. Germline CDR1 KGHSH, CDR2 LQKENI. CDR3 length: 14 residues. Trimming cost V 2 bases and J 4 bases; bases outside gene matches: 2. The CDR3 DNA reads as TGTGCCAGCTCACCAAGAGCGGGAGCAGATACGCAGTATTTT. This gives the protein CASSPRAGADTQYF.

The rearrangement links TRBV7-2 to TRBJ2-3; 8 nucleotides match TRBD2. The V gene end was trimmed by 5 bases and the J gene end by 2 bases; junction bases not matched to a gene: 6. CDR3 size: 15 residues. Germline CDR1 SGHTA, CDR2 FQGNSA. CDR3: CASSPLAGNTDTQYF. In DNA, the CDR3 is TGTGCCAGCAGCCCATTAGCGGGAAACACAGATACGCAGTATTTT.

As DNA, the CDR3 is TGTGCCAGTAGTTCCCGTGGTTTCGGGTCTTGGACTGAAGCTTTCTTT. Its protein is CASSSRGFGSWTEAFF. V gene TRBV19 combines with J gene TRBJ1-1; no firm D call. V shed 5 bases and J shed 5 bases, with 21 bases lying between them. Germline lookup yields CDR1 LNHDA and CDR2 SQIVND (reference sequence). There are 16 residues in the CDR3.

V is TRBV4-1 and J is TRBJ1-1; D is possibly TRBD1 (5 bases). V was shortened by 1 base and J by 3 bases, with 15 bases between the two germline ends. The CDR3 contains 16 residues. The germline V gene encodes CDR1 MGHRA and CDR2 YSYEKL. This CDR3 reads CASSQAGGTLDTEAFF. The CDR3 region has the DNA TGCGCCAGCAGCCAAGCCGGGGGGACGCTGGACACTGAAGCTTTCTTT.

The rearrangement joins TRBV4-1 to TRBJ1-2; TRBD1 aligns across 9 bases. The CDR3 length is 13 residues. Germline-derived CDR1 and CDR2 are MGHRA and YSYEKL. The ends lost 4 bases at V and 7 bases at J; junction bases unmatched: 4. CDR3 protein: CASSPGQGGGYTF. The CDR3 bases are TGCGCCAGCAGCCCGGGACAGGGCGGTGGCTACACCTTC.

The J gene is TRBJ2-1, the V gene TRBV28; D not resolved. V was clipped by 2 bases and J by 11 bases, with 10 bases between them. CDR3 length equals 12 residues. Germline values: CDR1 MDHEN, CDR2 SYDVKM. The CDR3 nucleotides are TGTGCCAGCAGTTTAAAATTAGTAAAGCAGTTCTTC. Its protein is CASSLKLVKQFF.

The chain joins TRBV11-3 to TRBJ2-3, with 10 positions matching TRBD2. The germline V gene encodes CDR1 SGHNT and CDR2 YENEEA. With 5 bases clipped from V and 2 bases from J, the junction kept 7 bases outside the gene matches. The CDR3 runs 16 residues. The CDR3: CASSPGLAAITDTQYF. In nucleotides, the CDR3 is TGTGCCAGCAGCCCAGGACTAGCGGCAATCACAGATACGCAGTATTTT.